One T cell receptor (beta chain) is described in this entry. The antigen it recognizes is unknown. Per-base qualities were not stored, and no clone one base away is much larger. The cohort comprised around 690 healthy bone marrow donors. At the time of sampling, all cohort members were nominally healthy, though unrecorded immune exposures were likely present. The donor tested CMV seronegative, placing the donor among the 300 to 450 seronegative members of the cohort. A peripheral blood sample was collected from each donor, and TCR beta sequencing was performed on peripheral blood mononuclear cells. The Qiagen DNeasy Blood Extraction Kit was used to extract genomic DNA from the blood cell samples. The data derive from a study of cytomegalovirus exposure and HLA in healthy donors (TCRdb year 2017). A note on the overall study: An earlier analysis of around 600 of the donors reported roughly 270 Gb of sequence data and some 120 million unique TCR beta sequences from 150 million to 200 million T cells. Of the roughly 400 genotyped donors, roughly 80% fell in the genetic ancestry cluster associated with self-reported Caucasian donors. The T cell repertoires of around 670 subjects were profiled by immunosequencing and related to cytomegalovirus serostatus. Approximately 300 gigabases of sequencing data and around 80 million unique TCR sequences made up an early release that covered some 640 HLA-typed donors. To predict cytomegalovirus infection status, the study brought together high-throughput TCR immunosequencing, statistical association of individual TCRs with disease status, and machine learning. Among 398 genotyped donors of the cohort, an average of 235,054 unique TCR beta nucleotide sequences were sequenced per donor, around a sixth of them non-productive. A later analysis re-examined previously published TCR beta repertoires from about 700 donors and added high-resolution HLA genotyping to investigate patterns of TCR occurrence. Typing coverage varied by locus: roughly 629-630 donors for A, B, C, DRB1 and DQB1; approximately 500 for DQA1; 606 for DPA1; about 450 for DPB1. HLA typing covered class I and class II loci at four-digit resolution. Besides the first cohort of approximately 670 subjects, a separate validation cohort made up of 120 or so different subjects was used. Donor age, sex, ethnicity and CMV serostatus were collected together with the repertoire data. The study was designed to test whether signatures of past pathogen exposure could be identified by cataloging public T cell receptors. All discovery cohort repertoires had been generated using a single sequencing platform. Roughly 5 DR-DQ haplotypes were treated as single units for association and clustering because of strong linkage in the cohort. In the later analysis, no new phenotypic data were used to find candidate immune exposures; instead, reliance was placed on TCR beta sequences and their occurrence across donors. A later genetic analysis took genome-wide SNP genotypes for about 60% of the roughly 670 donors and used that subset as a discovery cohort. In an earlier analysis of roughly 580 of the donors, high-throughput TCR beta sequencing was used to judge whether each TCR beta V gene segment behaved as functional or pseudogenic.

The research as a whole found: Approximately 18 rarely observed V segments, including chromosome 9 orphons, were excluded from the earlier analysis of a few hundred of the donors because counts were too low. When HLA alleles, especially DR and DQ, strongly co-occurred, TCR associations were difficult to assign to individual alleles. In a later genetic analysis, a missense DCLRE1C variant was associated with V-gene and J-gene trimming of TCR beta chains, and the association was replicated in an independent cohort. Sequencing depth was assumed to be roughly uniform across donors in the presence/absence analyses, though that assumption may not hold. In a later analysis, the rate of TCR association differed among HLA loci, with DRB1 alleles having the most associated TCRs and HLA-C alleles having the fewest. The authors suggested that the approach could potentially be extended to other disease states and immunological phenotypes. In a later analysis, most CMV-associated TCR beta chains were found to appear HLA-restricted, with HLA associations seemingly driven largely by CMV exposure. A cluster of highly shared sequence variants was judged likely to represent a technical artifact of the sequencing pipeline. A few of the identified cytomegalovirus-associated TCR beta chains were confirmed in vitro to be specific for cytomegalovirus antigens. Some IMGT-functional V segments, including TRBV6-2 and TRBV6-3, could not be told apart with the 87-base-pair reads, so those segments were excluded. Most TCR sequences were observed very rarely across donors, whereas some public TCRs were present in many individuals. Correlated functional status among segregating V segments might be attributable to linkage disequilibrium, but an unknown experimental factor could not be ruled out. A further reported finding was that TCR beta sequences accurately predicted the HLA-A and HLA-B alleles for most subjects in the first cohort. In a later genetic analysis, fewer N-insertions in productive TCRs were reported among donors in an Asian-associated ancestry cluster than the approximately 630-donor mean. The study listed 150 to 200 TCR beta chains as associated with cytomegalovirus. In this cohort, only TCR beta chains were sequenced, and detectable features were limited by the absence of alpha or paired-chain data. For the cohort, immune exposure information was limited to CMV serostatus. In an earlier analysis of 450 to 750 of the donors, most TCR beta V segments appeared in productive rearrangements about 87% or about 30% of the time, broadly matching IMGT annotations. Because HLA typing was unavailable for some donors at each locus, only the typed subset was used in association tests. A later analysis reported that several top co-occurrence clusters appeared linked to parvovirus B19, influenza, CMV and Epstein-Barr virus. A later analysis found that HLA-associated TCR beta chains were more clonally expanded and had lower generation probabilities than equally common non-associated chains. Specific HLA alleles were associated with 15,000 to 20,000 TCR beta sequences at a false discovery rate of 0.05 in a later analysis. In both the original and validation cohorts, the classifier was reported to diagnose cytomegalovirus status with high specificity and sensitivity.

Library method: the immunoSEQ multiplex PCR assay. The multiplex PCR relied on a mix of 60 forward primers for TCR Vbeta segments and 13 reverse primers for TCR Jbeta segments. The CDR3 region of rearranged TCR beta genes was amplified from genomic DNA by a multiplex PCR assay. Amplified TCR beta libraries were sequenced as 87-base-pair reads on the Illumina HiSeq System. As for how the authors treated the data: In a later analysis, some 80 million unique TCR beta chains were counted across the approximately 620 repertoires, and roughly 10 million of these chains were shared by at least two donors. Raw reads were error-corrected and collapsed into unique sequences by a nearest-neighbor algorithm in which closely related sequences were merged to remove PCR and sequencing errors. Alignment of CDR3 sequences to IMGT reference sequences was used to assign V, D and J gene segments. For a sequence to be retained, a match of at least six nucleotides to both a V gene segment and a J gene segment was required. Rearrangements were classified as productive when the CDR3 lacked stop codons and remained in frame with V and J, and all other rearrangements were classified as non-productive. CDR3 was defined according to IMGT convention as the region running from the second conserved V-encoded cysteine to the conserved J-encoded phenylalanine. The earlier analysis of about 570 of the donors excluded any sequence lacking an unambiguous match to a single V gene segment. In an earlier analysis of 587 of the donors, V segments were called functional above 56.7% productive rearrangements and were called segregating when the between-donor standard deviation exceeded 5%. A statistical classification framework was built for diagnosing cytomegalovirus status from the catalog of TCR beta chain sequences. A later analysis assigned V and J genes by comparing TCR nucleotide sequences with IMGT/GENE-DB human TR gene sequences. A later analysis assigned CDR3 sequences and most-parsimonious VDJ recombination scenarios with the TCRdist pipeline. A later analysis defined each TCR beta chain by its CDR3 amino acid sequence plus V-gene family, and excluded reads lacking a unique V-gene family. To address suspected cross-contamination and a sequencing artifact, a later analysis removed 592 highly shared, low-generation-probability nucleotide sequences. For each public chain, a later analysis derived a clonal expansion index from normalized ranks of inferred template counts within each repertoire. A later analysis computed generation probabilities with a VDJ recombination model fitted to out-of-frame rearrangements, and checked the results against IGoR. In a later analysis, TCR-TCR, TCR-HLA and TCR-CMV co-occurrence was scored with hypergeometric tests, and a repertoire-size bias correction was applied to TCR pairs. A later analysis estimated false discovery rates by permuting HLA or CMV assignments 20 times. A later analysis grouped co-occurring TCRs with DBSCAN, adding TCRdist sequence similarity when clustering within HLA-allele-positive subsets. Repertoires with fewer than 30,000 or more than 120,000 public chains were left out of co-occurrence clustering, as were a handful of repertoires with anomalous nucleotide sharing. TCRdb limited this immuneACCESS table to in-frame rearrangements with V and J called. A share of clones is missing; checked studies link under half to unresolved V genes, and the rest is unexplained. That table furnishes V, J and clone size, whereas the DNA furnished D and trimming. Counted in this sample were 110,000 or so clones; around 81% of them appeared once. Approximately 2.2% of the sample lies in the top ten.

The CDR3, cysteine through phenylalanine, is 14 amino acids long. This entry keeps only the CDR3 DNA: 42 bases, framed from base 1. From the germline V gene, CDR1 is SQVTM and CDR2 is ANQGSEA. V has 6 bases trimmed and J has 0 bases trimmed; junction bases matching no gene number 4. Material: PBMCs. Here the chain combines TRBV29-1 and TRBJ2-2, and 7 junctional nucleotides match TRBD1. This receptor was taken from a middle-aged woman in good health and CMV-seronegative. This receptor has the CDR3 CSVRDRANTGELFF. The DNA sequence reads TGCAGCGTCCGGGACAGAGCGAACACCGGGGAGCTGTTTTTT.